These 32 T cell receptor beta chains share one sample of origin, sequenced in a study of blood T cell repertoires in COVID-19. Measured with immunoSEQ multiplex PCR; TCRdb has only the in-frame clones, and not every one. The sample comprises about 320,000 clones, roughly 89% of which are singletons, and 8.9% rests with the top ten. Sample: PBMCs or T cells enriched from blood (not recorded which). The origin of the receptors is a woman under 30 who had recovered from COVID-19.

There are a few counts of this clone. The rearrangement uses TRBV10-3 and TRBJ1-2; perhaps TRBD1 as D (5 bases). Trimming took 2 bases from V and 8 from J, leaving 12 bases between them. The CDR3 has 13 amino acids. CDR1 and CDR2 (germline): ENHRY, SYGVKD. The CDR3 sequence: CAISEGGTAGYTF. The CDR3 region has the DNA TGTGCCATCAGTGAGGGGGGGACGGCCGGCTACACCTTC.

The chain is built from TRBV7-2 and TRBJ1-2, with 7 bases that match TRBD1. Losses at the gene ends were 5 bases for V and 4 bases for J; bases not matched to a gene: 7. Germline V gives CDR1 SGHTA, CDR2 FQGNSA. This CDR3 is built from 14 residues. The CDR3 spells CASSTVGGAYGYTF. The CDR3 region has the DNA TGTGCCAGCAGCACAGTAGGGGGCGCCTATGGCTACACCTTC.

Here the CDR3 DNA reads TGTGCCAGCAGCCGGACTACCGGGACTAGCTTTAACAACGAGCAGTACTTC. Translated: CASSRTTGTSFNNEQYF. The chain employs TRBV11-2 and TRBJ2-7; 9 bases fit TRBD2. V trimming: 5 bases; J trimming: 5 bases; junction bases outside the gene matches: 16. In germline, CDR1 is SGHAT, CDR2 FQNNGV. The CDR3 totals 17 residues.

The V and J genes are TRBV10-1 and TRBJ1-2; D remains ambiguous. This CDR3 has 14 amino acids. V shed 5 bases and J shed 4 bases, with 14 bases lying between them. The germline CDR1 and CDR2 sequences are WNHNN and SYGVQD (reference sequence). This CDR3 is CASSKARRGYGYTF. In DNA, the CDR3 is TGCGCCAGCAGTAAGGCCAGACGGGGCTATGGCTACACCTTC.

This chain links TRBV27 with TRBJ2-5; 10 bases are a match to TRBD2. The CDR3 length is 16 residues. Germline V gene lookup returns CDR1 MNHEY and CDR2 SMNVEV (reference sequence). The V gene end was trimmed by 0 bases and the J gene end by 4 bases; junction bases not matched to a gene: 5. The CDR3 loop is CASSLSYSGRTETQYF. DNA of the CDR3: TGTGCCAGCAGTTTATCATATAGCGGGAGGACAGAGACCCAGTACTTC.

The gene calls are TRBV18 and TRBJ1-6; unclear D gene. This CDR3 has 16 residues. Germline lookup yields CDR1 KGHSH and CDR2 LQKENI. Trimming left V 2 bases short and J 9 bases short, with 17 bases between. CDR3 amino acids: CASSPGVGVVGSPLHF. For the CDR3, the DNA is TGTGCCAGCTCACCAGGAGTCGGGGTTGTCGGTTCACCCCTCCACTTT.

This clone was found once. In DNA, the CDR3 is TGCAGTGCCGGGAGGGCCTACGAGCAGTACTTC. It yields the protein CSAGRAYEQYF. The chain employs TRBV20-1 and TRBJ2-7, with TRBD2 matching 8 bases. V shed 6 bases, J shed 2 bases, and the junction held 0 bases outside the gene matches. CDR1 and CDR2 (germline): DFQATT, SNEGSKA (reference sequence). The CDR3 is 11 residues long.

The chain couples TRBV5-6 to TRBJ1-1; D remains unclear. The V gene's germline CDR1 is SGHDT and CDR2 YYEEEE. CDR3 length: 13 residues. The V end was cut by 2 bases, the J end by 4 bases, with 9 bases between. The CDR3 DNA reads TGTGCCAGCAGCTTCGGGTTGAGCACTGAAGCTTTCTTT. As protein: CASSFGLSTEAFF.

This clone was picked up one time. This sequence joins TRBV7-9 and TRBJ2-1; 13 nucleotides match TRBD2. This CDR3 is 16 amino acids long. Germline assignment: CDR1 SEHNR and CDR2 FQNEAQ (reference sequence). Trimming took 4 bases from V and 5 from J; bases not matched to a gene: 5. This CDR3 reads CASSSGTSGKNNEQFF. CDR3 nucleotide sequence: TGTGCCAGCAGCTCCGGGACTAGCGGGAAGAACAATGAGCAGTTCTTC.

This clone was found once. V usage is TRBV9 and J usage is TRBJ2-2; tentatively, D is TRBD2 (6 bases). V lost 0 bases and J lost 6, with 15 bases in between. Germline V gene data show CDR1 as SGDLS and CDR2 as YYNGEE. This CDR3 has 16 residues. DNA of the CDR3: TGTGCCAGCAGCGTAGCCGGGGCGCGGGGAGCCGGGGAGCTGTTTTTT. Its protein product is CASSVAGARGAGELFF. The full variable domain, in which reference TRBV9 and TRBJ2-2 provide the parts outside the CDR3, is DSGVTQTPKHLITATGQRVTLRCSPRSGDLSVYWYQQSLDQGLQFLIQYYNGEERAKGNILERFSAQQFPDLHSELNLSSLELGDSALYFCASSVAGARGAGELFFGEGSRLTVL.

This chain links TRBV4-2 with TRBJ1-5; the D gene is possibly TRBD1 (6 bases). CDR1 is LGHNA, CDR2 YNFKEQ, per germline. V was pared by 0 bases and J by 3 bases, with 9 bases between. There are 15 residues in the CDR3. This CDR3 is CASSQDAGVNQPQHF. CDR3 coding DNA: TGTGCCAGCAGCCAAGATGCAGGGGTCAATCAGCCCCAGCATTTT.

For the CDR3, the DNA is TGTGCCAGCAGCAGGACAACTAATGAAAAACTGTTTTTT. It is translated as CASSRTTNEKLFF. The genes are TRBV2 and TRBJ1-4; D remains ambiguous. The germline CDR1 and CDR2 sequences are SNHLY and FYNNEI. V was cut by 6 bases and J by 0 bases, with 5 bases left in between. This CDR3 spans 13 amino acids.

This rearrangement joins TRBV10-3 to TRBJ1-2, with 7 bases identical to TRBD1. CDR1 is ENHRY, CDR2 SYGVKD, per germline. The CDR3 is made up of 12 amino acids. V shed 8 bases, J shed 7 bases, and the junction held 7 bases outside the gene matches. CDR3 loop: CAIQQGDRGYTF. The CDR3 DNA reads as TGTGCCATCCAGCAGGGGGACCGTGGCTACACCTTC.

The chain links TRBV7-2 to TRBJ1-2; the D is unclear. The CDR3 runs to 14 residues. Trimming removed 2 bases at V and 3 bases at J, with 10 bases between. Germline CDR1 is SGHTA and CDR2 is FQGNSA. CDR3 sequence reads: CASSLRSGDYGYTF. The CDR3 bases are TGTGCCAGCAGCTTAAGGAGCGGTGACTATGGCTACACCTTC.

V is TRBV14 and J is TRBJ1-4, with D tentatively TRBD1 (6 bases). Trimming left V 0 bases short and J 5 bases short, with 13 bases between. CDR1 SGHDN and CDR2 FVKESK come from the germline V gene. The CDR3 loop spans 16 amino acids. This chain's CDR3 is CASSQDHKGVNEKLFF. CDR3 nucleotides: TGTGCCAGCAGCCAAGATCATAAGGGGGTAAATGAAAAACTGTTTTTT.

V gene TRBV7-2 combines with J gene TRBJ1-1, with a weak D call TRBD1 (6 bases). Trimming removed 5 bases at V and 4 bases at J, with 20 bases between. This CDR3 contains 16 residues. Germline lookup yields CDR1 SGHTA and CDR2 FQGNSA. CDR3 sequence (DNA): TGTGCCAGCAGCCCAGGGGTCCCGGGGTTTGTCACTGAAGCTTTCTTT. This translates into CASSPGVPGFVTEAFF.

The rearrangement uses TRBV2 and TRBJ1-1, with TRBD1 matching 7 bases. CDR1 is SNHLY, CDR2 FYNNEI, per germline. V was pared by 5 bases and J by 0 bases, with 6 bases of the junction left unmatched. The CDR3 has 15 residues. DNA for the CDR3: TGTGCCAGCAGTAGACAGGGCCTCATGAACACTGAAGCTTTCTTT. Encoded protein: CASSRQGLMNTEAFF.

The count of this clone is one. The chain employs TRBV14 and TRBJ2-7, with 8 positions matching TRBD1. The CDR3 is 15 amino acids. The junction had 3 bases not matched to a gene; V was cut back by 0 bases and J by 2 bases. Germline values: CDR1 SGHDN, CDR2 FVKESK. The DNA of the CDR3 is TGTGCCAGCAGCCAAGAACAGGGGGAGGCCTACGAGCAGTACTTC. This translates into CASSQEQGEAYEQYF. The whole variable domain, filled in from reference TRBV14 and TRBJ2-7, reads EAGVTQFPSHSVIEKGQTVTLRCDPISGHDNLYWYRRVMGKEIKFLLHFVKESKQDESGMPNNRFLAERTGGTYSTLKVQPAELEDSGVYFCASSQEQGEAYEQYFGPGTRLTVT.

Note on this clone: This same CDR3 is encoded by further DNA sequences in the sample. The rearrangement joins TRBV3-1 (or the pseudogene TRBV3-2) to TRBJ1-2, with D perhaps matching TRBD1 (5 bases). This CDR3 is built from 13 residues. Trimming shortened V by 3 bases and J by 8 bases, and 13 bases separated the two germline ends. Germline-derived CDR1 and CDR2 are LGHDT and YNNKEL (reference sequence). This chain's CDR3 is CASSQGQGDGYTF. CDR3 DNA: TGTGCCAGCAGCCAGGGTCAGGGCGACGGCTACACCTTC.

This chain uses TRBV7-3 with TRBJ2-1; 7 bases are a match to TRBD2. Looked up from germline, CDR1 is SGHTA and CDR2 is FQGTGA. J lost 7 bases, V lost 4 bases, and 7 bases had no gene match. The CDR3 loop spans 14 amino acids. CDR3 DNA sequence: TGTGCCAGCAGCTACCGAGGGAGGGCGAATGAGCAGTTCTTC. Translated, it gives CASSYRGRANEQFF.

This chain connects TRBV20-1 to TRBJ2-4; D not certain. The CDR3 is made up of 10 amino acids. V was pared by 6 bases and J by 10 bases, with 10 bases between. CDR1 DFQATT and CDR2 SNEGSKA come from the germline V gene (reference sequence). The CDR3 region is CSAVTAIQYF. The CDR3 DNA sequence: TGCAGTGCGGTTACAGCTATTCAGTACTTC.

This sequence joins TRBV6-1 and TRBJ1-2, with TRBD1 matching over 8 bases. In germline, CDR1 is MNHNS, CDR2 SASEGT. With V trimmed by 6 bases and J by 4 bases, 4 bases remained unmatched. This CDR3 is 13 amino acids long. The CDR3 region is CASSPDRAYGYTF. The CDR3, as DNA: TGTGCCAGCAGCCCGGACAGGGCCTATGGCTACACCTTC.

The chain links TRBV5-6 to TRBJ1-2; D not certain. Germline CDR1 is SGHDT and CDR2 is YYEEEE. There are 14 residues in the CDR3. Trimming shortened V by 7 bases and J by 4 bases, and 17 bases separated the two germline ends. CDR3 residues: CASALRSFGYGYTF. The CDR3 nucleotides read TGTGCCAGCGCTCTACGCTCGTTCGGCTATGGCTACACCTTC.

This chain connects TRBV30 to TRBJ1-1, with D possibly matching TRBD1 (5 bases). V shed 1 base and J shed 11 bases, with 17 bases lying between them. Germline V gives CDR1 GTSNPN, CDR2 SVGIG (reference sequence). The CDR3 has 13 residues. The CDR3 coding sequence is TGTGCCTGGAGTGGGACGGACACACCGGTCGCTTTCTTT. Protein: CAWSGTDTPVAFF.

This clone was detected once. The chain employs TRBV19 and TRBJ2-7; D may be TRBD1 (6 bases). Germline CDR1 reads LNHDA; CDR2 reads SQIVND (reference sequence). The CDR3 is 13 residues long. CDR3 residues: CAEQGTPIYEQYF. For the CDR3, the DNA is TGTGCGGAACAGGGCACGCCTATCTACGAGCAGTACTTC.

The V call is TRBV28, the J call TRBJ2-7; TRBD1 is a possible D gene (5 bases). Trimming left V 5 bases short and J 2 bases short, with 13 bases between. The CDR3 runs 14 residues. Germline lookup yields CDR1 MDHEN and CDR2 SYDVKM. The chain's CDR3 is CASSRQPPPYEQYF. CDR3 bases: TGTGCCAGCAGTCGACAGCCGCCCCCCTACGAGCAGTACTTC.

A word on this clone: The same CDR3 is also encoded by other DNA sequences in this sample. V usage is TRBV9 and J usage is TRBJ1-2, with no clear D. V was pared by 0 bases and J by 0 bases, with 6 bases between. CDR1 and CDR2 from the germline V gene are SGDLS and YYNGEE. The CDR3 extends over 14 amino acids. CDR3 nucleotides: TGTGCCAGCAGCGTAGCTCCTACTAACTATGGCTACACCTTC. Protein sequence: CASSVAPTNYGYTF.

The chain links TRBV24-1 to TRBJ2-3; TRBD2 matches at 9 bases. The CDR3 totals 15 residues. Per the germline V gene, CDR1 is KGHDR and CDR2 is SFDVKD. V lost 3 bases and J lost 4; bases outside the gene matches: 4. The CDR3 sequence is CATSDTKRGADTQYF. CDR3 nucleotide sequence: TGTGCCACCAGTGATACAAAGCGGGGGGCAGATACGCAGTATTTT.

This sequence joins TRBV30 and TRBJ1-2, with TRBD1 identical over 7 bases. Trimming took 5 bases from V and 4 from J; bases not matched to a gene: 4. The CDR3 has 12 amino acids. Germline CDR1 is GTSNPN and CDR2 is SVGIG (reference sequence). The CDR3 spells CAWLQGFYGYTF. The CDR3, as DNA: TGTGCCTGGTTACAGGGGTTCTATGGCTACACCTTC.

The chain has TRBV7-2 and TRBJ1-5; 7 nucleotides line up with TRBD1. V shed 5 bases, J shed 6 bases, and the junction held 10 bases outside the gene matches. This CDR3 has 15 amino acids. Germline values: CDR1 SGHTA, CDR2 FQGNSA. CDR3: CASSPYLTGPQPQHF. DNA for the CDR3: TGTGCCAGCAGCCCCTACTTGACAGGGCCTCAGCCCCAGCATTTT.

This chain links TRBV19 with TRBJ1-5; unclear D gene. The CDR3 spans 12 residues. V was clipped by 3 bases and J by 10 bases, with 10 bases between them. The germline CDR1 and CDR2 sequences are LNHDA and SQIVND (reference sequence). In DNA, the CDR3 is TGTGCCAGTAGTATTGGCCGACATCCCCAGCATTTT. This gives the protein CASSIGRHPQHF. The variable domain in full, completed from reference TRBV19 and TRBJ1-5, reads DGGITQSPKYLFRKEGQNVTLSCEQNLNHDAMYWYRQDPGQGLRLIYYSQIVNDFQKGDIAEGYSVSREKKESFPLTVTSAQKNPTAFYLCASSIGRHPQHFGDGTRLSIL.

On this clone: Other DNA variants within this sample encode the same CDR3. The chain employs TRBV12-3 or TRBV12-4 and TRBJ2-3; no reliable D call. The CDR3 length is 12 residues. Trimming pared 5 bases from V and 6 bases from J, leaving 9 bases between. CDR3 amino acids: CASSPYSDTQYF. The CDR3 coding sequence is TGTGCCAGCAGTCCCTATAGCGATACGCAGTATTTT.